The 28 T cell receptor beta chains reported below all come from one sample, sequenced in a study of blood T cell repertoires in COVID-19. Method: immunoSEQ multiplex PCR; TCRdb's copy keeps in-frame clones and lacks some. The sample consists of about 55,000 clones, about 85% of them appearing once. Sequencing was carried out using peripheral blood. Receptors were obtained from a human donor in a cohort sampled during active COVID-19.

This clone is labeled as medium-sized. The CDR3 sequence: CASSFGGARGYTF. The CDR3 coding sequence is TGTGCCAGCAGTTTTGGAGGGGCTCGAGGCTACACCTTC. The chain employs TRBV27 and TRBJ1-2; perhaps TRBD1 as D (5 bases). Between the trimmed V and J ends, which lost 3 bases and 8 bases, there was a span of 13 bases. This CDR3 region has 13 residues. CDR1 MNHEY and CDR2 SMNVEV come from the germline V gene (reference sequence).

The CDR3 DNA sequence: TGTGCCAGCAGCTTAGGCCTAGCGGACGTCTACGAGCAGTACTTC. Protein product: CASSLGLADVYEQYF. The rearrangement links TRBV7-8 to TRBJ2-7; 7 positions match TRBD2. The germline gives CDR1 SGHVS, CDR2 FQNEAQ. The CDR3 has 15 residues. V lost 1 base and J lost 3; bases outside the gene matches: 6. The full variable domain, its missing parts supplied by reference TRBV7-8 and TRBJ2-7, is GAGVSQSPRYKVAKRGQDVALRCDPISGHVSLFWYQQALGQGPEFLTYFQNEAQLDKSGLPSDRFFAERPEGSVSTLKIQRTQQEDSAVYLCASSLGLADVYEQYFGPGTRLTVT.

The chain is built from TRBV5-1 and TRBJ1-1; D is perhaps TRBD1 (5 bases). This CDR3 has 15 residues. Trimming stripped 0 bases from V and 1 base from J, with 10 bases between. Per germline, CDR1 SGHRS and CDR2 YFSETQ. CDR3 DNA sequence: TGCGCCAGCAGCTTGGAGGGGCTGGCGAACACTGAAGCTTTCTTT. Protein: CASSLEGLANTEAFF.

V gene TRBV27 combines with J gene TRBJ2-5; perhaps TRBD2 as D (5 bases). V lost 4 bases and J 5 bases, leaving 14 bases between the germline ends. Germline lookup yields CDR1 MNHEY and CDR2 SMNVEV (reference sequence). This CDR3 is built from 14 residues. In DNA, the CDR3 is TGTGCCAGCAGTTCCTCGGGCGGGTGGGAGACCCAGTACTTC. Protein product: CASSSSGGWETQYF.

The V call is TRBV19, the J call TRBJ2-3; tentatively, D is TRBD1 (6 bases). The CDR3 covers 14 residues. V was cut by 3 bases and J by 6 bases, with 13 bases left in between. Germline CDR1 reads LNHDA; CDR2 reads SQIVND (reference sequence). CDR3 DNA: TGTGCCAGTAGTATGAGAAGGCAGGGGGATACGCAGTATTTT. It specifies CASSMRRQGDTQYF.

The chain links TRBV5-1 to TRBJ1-3; D is unresolved. Deletions cut 0 bases from V and 4 bases from J, with 11 bases between. Germline values: CDR1 SGHRS, CDR2 YFSETQ. This CDR3 has 15 residues. CDR3 DNA sequence: TGCGCCAGCAGCTTGGATGCGGGTGCGGGAAACACCATATATTTT. Its protein is CASSLDAGAGNTIYF.

This sequence joins TRBV6-5 and TRBJ1-2; no clear D. The CDR3 runs 13 residues. Germline V gene data show CDR1 as MNHEY and CDR2 as SVGAGI. Trimming took off 0 bases at V and 8 bases at J, with 10 bases between the two ends. The CDR3 spells CASSYSTGSGYTF. The DNA of the CDR3 is TGTGCCAGCAGTTACTCGACGGGTTCAGGCTACACCTTC.

V and J are TRBV6-6 and TRBJ2-7, with 10 bases identical to TRBD2. The V gene end was trimmed by 8 bases and the J gene end by 9 bases; junction bases not matched to a gene: 10. CDR1 and CDR2 from the germline V gene are MNHNY and SVGAGI (reference sequence). The length of the CDR3 is 13 residues. The CDR3 loop reads CASGLAGAERQYF. DNA for the CDR3: TGTGCCAGCGGTCTAGCGGGAGCGGAGCGGCAGTACTTC.

The table lists this clone with a count of one. The chain's CDR3 is CASSTGHYGYTF. The CDR3 bases are TGTGCCAGCAGCACAGGCCACTATGGCTACACCTTC. The chain uses TRBV3-1 (or the pseudogene TRBV3-2) and TRBJ1-2, with D perhaps matching TRBD1 (5 bases). V dropped 5 bases and J dropped 3 bases, with 7 bases sitting between them. CDR3 length: 12 amino acids. Germline loops: CDR1 LGHDT, CDR2 YNNKEL (reference sequence).

The gene calls are TRBV2 and TRBJ2-5; D gene unclear. Trimming shortened V by 5 bases and J by 3 bases, and 4 bases separated the two germline ends. The germline gives CDR1 SNHLY, CDR2 FYNNEI. This CDR3 spans 11 amino acids. The CDR3 sequence is CASSPEETQYF. CDR3 DNA sequence: TGTGCCAGCAGTCCCGAAGAGACCCAGTACTTC.

The gene calls are TRBV5-1 and TRBJ2-3; 11 bases are shared with TRBD2. Germline lookup yields CDR1 SGHRS and CDR2 YFSETQ. With V trimmed by 4 bases and J by 2 bases, 6 bases remained unmatched. The CDR3 loop spans 16 amino acids. CDR3 protein: CASSTGTSGNTDTQYF. The CDR3 bases are TGCGCCAGCAGCACGGGGACTAGCGGAAACACAGATACGCAGTATTTT. Supplemented by reference TRBV5-1 and TRBJ2-3, the full variable domain reads KAGVTQTPRYLIKTRGQQVTLSCSPISGHRSVSWYQQTPGQGLQFLFEYFSETQRNKGNFPGRFSGRQFSNSRSEMNVSTLELGDSALYLCASSTGTSGNTDTQYFGPGTRLTVL.

This sequence joins TRBV2 and TRBJ1-5; tentatively, D is TRBD1 (5 bases). The CDR3 covers 12 residues. CDR1 SNHLY and CDR2 FYNNEI come from the germline V gene. The V gene lost 6 bases and the J gene lost 4 bases, with 7 bases spanning the gap. CDR3 region: CASSRANQPQHF. The CDR3 bases are TGTGCCAGCAGCAGGGCGAATCAGCCCCAGCATTTT.

V usage is TRBV28 and J usage is TRBJ2-1; 8 bases match TRBD2. Trimming cost V 4 bases and J 4 bases; bases outside gene matches: 9. The CDR3 loop spans 16 amino acids. Germline V gives CDR1 MDHEN, CDR2 SYDVKM. Written as DNA, the CDR3 is TGTGCCAGCAGTTCCCCCCCCAGCGGGAGTTACAATGAGCAGTTCTTC. This sequence encodes CASSSPPSGSYNEQFF.

The chain recombines TRBV19 with TRBJ2-1, with 12 bases aligning to TRBD2. CDR3 length: 15 residues. Trimming took 6 bases from V and 4 from J; bases not matched to a gene: 4. Looked up from germline, CDR1 is LNHDA and CDR2 is SQIVND (reference sequence). The CDR3 DNA sequence: TGTGCCAGTAGGACCGGGACTAGCGGGTACAATGAGCAGTTCTTC. This translates into CASRTGTSGYNEQFF. Complete variable domain (other parts from reference TRBV19 and TRBJ2-1): DGGITQSPKYLFRKEGQNVTLSCEQNLNHDAMYWYRQDPGQGLRLIYYSQIVNDFQKGDIAEGYSVSREKKESFPLTVTSAQKNPTAFYLCASRTGTSGYNEQFFGPGTRLTVL.

The chain carries TRBV15 and TRBJ2-1; no firm D call. The CDR3 has 15 residues. Germline values: CDR1 LNHNV, CDR2 YYDKDF (reference sequence). Trimming pared 0 bases from V and 0 bases from J, leaving 6 bases between. CDR3 nucleotides: TGTGCCACCAGCAGAGATGCGCTCTCCTACAATGAGCAGTTCTTC. Amino acids: CATSRDALSYNEQFF. Complete variable domain (other parts from reference TRBV15 and TRBJ2-1): DAMVIQNPRYQVTQFGKPVTLSCSQTLNHNVMYWYQQKSSQAPKLLFHYYDKDFNNEADTPDNFQSRRPNTSFCFLDIRSPGLGDTAMYLCATSRDALSYNEQFFGPGTRLTVL.

This clone was counted a single time. The gene calls are TRBV24-1 and TRBJ1-2; no clear D. V lost 1 base to trimming and J lost 10 bases, with 12 bases between them. The germline gives CDR1 KGHDR, CDR2 SFDVKD. This CDR3 spans 13 amino acids. The CDR3 is CATSDFDGFPYTF. The CDR3 DNA is TGTGCCACCAGTGATTTCGACGGGTTCCCCTACACCTTC.

The chain recombines TRBV12-5 with TRBJ1-1; TRBD1 matches 9 bases. Germline values: CDR1 LGHNT, CDR2 FRNRAP. The length of the CDR3 is 17 residues. J gave up 0 bases and V 0 bases, and 5 bases lay outside the gene matches. CDR3 bases: TGTGCTAGTGGTTTGGTAGGGGACAGGGCCTTGAACACTGAAGCTTTCTTT. Translating it yields CASGLVGDRALNTEAFF.

This rearrangement joins TRBV2 to TRBJ1-4, with D possibly TRBD1 on 6 matching bases. There are 14 residues in the CDR3. The germline gives CDR1 SNHLY, CDR2 FYNNEI. V was clipped by 1 base and J by 8 bases, with 11 bases between them. CDR3 DNA: TGTGCCAGCAGTGAAGGGACAGCGAGAGAAAAACTGTTTTTT. It codes for CASSEGTAREKLFF.

This chain uses TRBV5-1 with TRBJ1-2; 7 bases match TRBD1. There are 15 residues in the CDR3. Losses at the gene ends were 4 bases for V and 7 bases for J; bases not matched to a gene: 13. From germline, CDR1 is SGHRS and CDR2 YFSETQ. Written as DNA, the CDR3 is TGCGCCAGCAGCCAGAACACAGGGGTCTTAAGTGGCTACACCTTC. As protein: CASSQNTGVLSGYTF.

CDR3 nucleotides: TGTGCCAGCAGTCCTGACAGTCCTGAAGCTTTCTTT. It codes for CASSPDSPEAFF. The chain recombines TRBV6-6 with TRBJ1-1; D may be TRBD1 (5 bases). With 5 bases removed from V and 6 bases from J, the gap between germline ends came to 10 bases. There are 12 residues in the CDR3. CDR1 is MNHNY and CDR2 is SVGAGI in the germline V gene (reference sequence).

The genes are TRBV7-8 and TRBJ2-1, with D perhaps matching TRBD2 (5 bases). Germline lookup yields CDR1 SGHVS and CDR2 FQNEAQ. The V end was cut by 2 bases, the J end by 4 bases, with 9 bases between. The CDR3 runs 14 residues. CDR3 amino acids: CASSLTRTYNEQFF. In nucleotides, the CDR3 is TGTGCCAGCAGCTTAACCAGGACTTACAATGAGCAGTTCTTC.

The rearrangement joins TRBV7-8 to TRBJ1-4; no clear D gene. V was pared by 1 base and J by 2 bases, with 14 bases between. The CDR3 has 17 amino acids. The germline CDR1 and CDR2 sequences are SGHVS and FQNEAQ. CDR3 protein: CASSLEFGWATNEKLFF. CDR3 DNA sequence: TGTGCCAGCAGCTTAGAATTCGGCTGGGCCACTAATGAAAAACTGTTTTTT.

The rearrangement uses TRBV18 and TRBJ2-3, with D possibly matching TRBD2 (5 bases). The CDR3 spans 15 residues. Germline CDR1 KGHSH, CDR2 LQKENI. Trimming shortened V by 3 bases and J by 3 bases, and 13 bases separated the two germline ends. The chain's CDR3 is CASSPPRTGTDTQYF. The CDR3 DNA is TGTGCCAGCTCACCCCCCAGGACGGGAACAGATACGCAGTATTTT.

This clone has a single count. The chain has TRBV21-1 and TRBJ2-7; the D call of TRBD2 is as the table states it, not checked on the DNA. TRBV21-1 is designated a pseudogene. This CDR3 region has 14 residues. CDR3 nucleotide sequence: TGTGCCAGCAAGGGGGGGATTGTCGTGAACGAGCAGTACTTC. It yields the protein CASKGGIVVNEQYF.

The J gene is TRBJ2-7, the V gene TRBV28, with 7 bases lining up with TRBD1. This CDR3 is built from 15 residues. Germline CDR1 and CDR2: MDHEN and SYDVKM. V shed 9 bases and J 0 bases; nucleotides not matched to a gene: 11. The CDR3 region is CASKTGLDYSYEQYF. In DNA, the CDR3 is TGTGCCAGTAAGACAGGGCTCGACTACTCCTACGAGCAGTACTTC. The variable domain in full, with the rest retrieved from reference TRBV28 and TRBJ2-7, is DVKVTQSSRYLVKRTGEKVFLECVQDMDHENMFWYRQDPGLGLRLIYFSYDVKMKEKGDIPEGYSVSREKKERFSLILESASTNQTSMYLCASKTGLDYSYEQYFGPGTRLTVT.

The chain joins TRBV27 to TRBJ1-1, with D uncertain. Looked up from germline, CDR1 is MNHEY and CDR2 is SMNVEV (reference sequence). V was pared by 3 bases and J by 5 bases, with 10 bases between. The CDR3 has 13 residues. In DNA form, the CDR3 reads TGTGCCAGCAGTTTTTGGTCGGGGACTGAAGCTTTCTTT. Amino acid sequence: CASSFWSGTEAFF.

V usage is TRBV5-1 and J usage is TRBJ2-2; TRBD2 matches 8 bases. Germline CDR1 and CDR2: SGHRS and YFSETQ. V gave up 1 base and J gave up 2 bases; unmatched junction bases: 10. This CDR3 contains 18 residues. CDR3 loop: CASSLTPGGTLNTGELFF. For the CDR3, the DNA is TGCGCCAGCAGCTTGACTCCGGGGGGGACCTTAAACACCGGGGAGCTGTTTTTT.

V and J are TRBV21-1 and TRBJ2-7; the table's D call TRBD1 went unverified against the DNA. TRBV21-1 is a documented pseudogene. CDR3 length: 16 residues. The CDR3, as DNA: TGTGCCAGCAGCAAAAACGGGACACCCTTCTCCTACGAGCAGTACTTC. It yields the protein CASSKNGTPFSYEQYF.